One T cell receptor (beta chain) is described in this entry. CDR3 length: 14 residues. Germline CDR1 reads SEHNR; CDR2 reads FQNEAQ (reference sequence). Losses at the gene ends were 5 bases for V and 2 bases for J; bases not matched to a gene: 5. The data stem from a study of shared clonotypes between healthy human individuals. Clones were read by immunoSEQ multiplex PCR, and TCRdb kept only the in-frame ones, dropping some. Among approximately 2.1 million clones listed, over 85% were seen once. The chain uses TRBV7-9 and TRBJ1-1; 7 nucleotides agree with TRBD1. The TCR was taken from a man younger than 35 in good health. Some clones in this sample may be carry-over from other donors' samples. Specimen: naive CD4+ T cells from PBMCs. The subset denotes: CD45RA+ positively selected. Written as DNA, the CDR3 is TGTGCCAGCAGCGGACGGGACAGAAACACTGAAGCTTTCTTT. It specifies CASSGRDRNTEAFF. Looking up the rest from reference TRBV7-9 and TRBJ1-1 gives the full variable domain: DTGVSQNPRHKITKRGQNVTFRCDPISEHNRLYWYRQTLGQGPEFLTYFQNEAQLEKSRLLSDRFSAERPKGSFSTLEIQRTEQGDSAMYLCASSGRDRNTEAFFGQGTRLTVV.